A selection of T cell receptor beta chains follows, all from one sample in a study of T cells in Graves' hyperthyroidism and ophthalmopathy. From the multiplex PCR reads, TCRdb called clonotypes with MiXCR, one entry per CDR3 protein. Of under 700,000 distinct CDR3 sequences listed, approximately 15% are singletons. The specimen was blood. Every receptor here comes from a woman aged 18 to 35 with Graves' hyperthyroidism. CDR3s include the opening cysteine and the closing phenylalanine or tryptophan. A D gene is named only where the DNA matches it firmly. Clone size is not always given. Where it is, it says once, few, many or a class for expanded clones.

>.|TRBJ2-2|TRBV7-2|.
CASSEGTYTGELFF
TGTGCCAGCAGCGAAGGGACTTACACCGGGGAGCTGTTTTTT
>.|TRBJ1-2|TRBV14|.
CASSQDRFGRQGYTF
TGTGCCAGCAGCCAAGATCGCTTTGGCCGACAAGGCTACACCTTC
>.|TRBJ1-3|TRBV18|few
CASSQASGNTIYF
TGTGCCAGCTCACAGGCCTCTGGAAACACCATATATTTT
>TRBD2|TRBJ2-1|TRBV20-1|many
CSARPPGLAGNEQFF
TGCAGTGCTAGACCACCGGGACTAGCGGGAAATGAGCAGTTCTTC
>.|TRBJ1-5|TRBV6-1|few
CASIEGKQPQHF
TGTGCCAGCATTGAAGGGAAACAGCCCCAGCATTTT
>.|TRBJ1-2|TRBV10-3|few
CAISEGERDGYTF
TGTGCCATCAGTGAGGGGGAAAGAGATGGCTACACCTTC
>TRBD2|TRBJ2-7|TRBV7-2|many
CASSLDQRGLSYEQYF
TGTGCCAGCAGCTTAGACCAGCGGGGGCTTTCCTACGAGCAGTACTTC
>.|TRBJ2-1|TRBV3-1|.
CASSATDYNEQFF
TGTGCCAGCAGCGCAACTGACTACAATGAGCAGTTCTTC
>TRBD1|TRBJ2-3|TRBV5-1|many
CASSMGQATDTQYF
TGCGCCAGCAGCATGGGACAGGCCACAGATACGCAGTATTTT
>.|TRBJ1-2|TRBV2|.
CASSGQQRGYTF
TGTGCCAGCAGTGGGCAACAGAGAGGCTACACCTTC
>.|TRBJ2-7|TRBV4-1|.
CASSQDWGGWGEQYF
TGCGCCAGCAGCCAAGATTGGGGAGGTTGGGGCGAGCAGTACTTC
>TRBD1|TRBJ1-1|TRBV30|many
CAWSDRGAEAFF
TGTGCCTGGAGTGACAGGGGGGCTGAAGCTTTCTTT
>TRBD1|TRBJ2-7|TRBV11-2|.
CASSSHRGYEQYF
TGTGCCAGCAGCTCCCACAGGGGCTACGAGCAGTACTTC
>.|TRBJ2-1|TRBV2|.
CASSLPLSYEQFF
TGTGCCAGCAGTCTACCTCTTAGCTATGAGCAGTTCTTC
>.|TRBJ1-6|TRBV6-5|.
CASSYQGNNSPLHF
TGTGCCAGCAGTTACCAGGGTAATAATTCACCCCTCCACTTT
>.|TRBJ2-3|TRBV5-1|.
CASSLVLARTDTQYF
TGCGCCAGCAGCTTGGTACTAGCCCGGACAGATACGCAGTATTTT
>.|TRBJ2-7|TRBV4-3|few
CASSQTVSYEQYF
TGCGCCAGCAGCCAAACTGTTTCCTACGAGCAGTACTTC
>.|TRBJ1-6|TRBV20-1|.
CSASGEEDSPLHF
TGCAGTGCTAGTGGGGAAGAGGATTCACCCCTCCACTTT
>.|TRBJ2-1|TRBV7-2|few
CASSPKGVNEQFF
TGTGCCAGCAGCCCCAAGGGGGTTAATGAGCAGTTCTTC
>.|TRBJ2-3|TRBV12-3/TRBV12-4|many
CASSLGVADTQYF
TGTGCCAGCAGTTTAGGCGTGGCAGATACGCAGTATTTT
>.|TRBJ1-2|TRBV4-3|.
CASSQDFSPNYGYTF
TGCGCCAGCAGCCAAGATTTCAGCCCGAACTATGGCTACACCTTC
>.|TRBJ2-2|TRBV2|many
CASSADGTGELFF
TGTGCCAGCAGTGCCGACGGCACCGGGGAGCTGTTTTTT
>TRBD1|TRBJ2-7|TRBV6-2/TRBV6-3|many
CASAFSRGPYEQYF
TGTGCCAGCGCCTTTTCGAGGGGGCCCTACGAGCAGTACTTC
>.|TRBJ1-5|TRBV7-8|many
CASSLAWGSPQHF
TGTGCCAGCAGCTTAGCCTGGGGCTCGCCCCAGCATTTT
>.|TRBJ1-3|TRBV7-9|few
CASRTGPSGNTIYF
TGTGCCAGCAGGACAGGACCCTCTGGAAACACCATATATTTT
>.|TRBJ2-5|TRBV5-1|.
CASSLGRHQETQYF
TGCGCCAGCAGCTTGGGGAGACACCAAGAGACCCAGTACTTC
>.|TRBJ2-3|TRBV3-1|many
CASSQESVRRSSQYF
TGTGCCAGCAGCCAAGAATCTGTAAGGCGGAGTTCGCAGTATTTT
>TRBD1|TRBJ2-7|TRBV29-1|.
CSVIDRGSYEQYF
TGCAGCGTCATAGACAGGGGTTCCTACGAGCAGTACTTC
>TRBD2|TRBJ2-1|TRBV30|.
CAWSPTSGSQFF
TGTGCCTGGAGTCCCACTAGCGGGAGCCAGTTCTTC
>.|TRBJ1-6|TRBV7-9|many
CASSTPGTGNSPLHF
TGTGCCAGCAGCACGCCTGGGACGGGGAATTCACCCCTCCACTTT
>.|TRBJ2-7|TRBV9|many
CASSVGGDYEQYF
TGTGCCAGCAGCGTAGGAGGGGACTACGAGCAGTACTTC
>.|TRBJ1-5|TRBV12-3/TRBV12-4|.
CASSLDGHQPQHF
TGTGCCAGCAGTTTAGATGGCCACCAGCCCCAGCATTTT
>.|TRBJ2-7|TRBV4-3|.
CASSFQLGRVYEQYF
TGCGCCAGCAGCTTTCAATTGGGCAGGGTTTACGAGCAGTACTTC
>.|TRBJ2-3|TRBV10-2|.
CASSEIADTQYF
TGCGCCAGCAGTGAGATCGCAGATACGCAGTATTTT
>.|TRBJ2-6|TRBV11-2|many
CASSLDSGSPGANVLTF
TGTGCCAGCAGCTTAGATTCAGGGTCTCCTGGGGCCAACGTCCTGACTTTC
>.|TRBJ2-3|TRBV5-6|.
CASSFFLRTARTDTQYF
TGTGCCAGCAGCTTTTTTCTTAGGACAGCCCGAACAGATACGCAGTATTTT
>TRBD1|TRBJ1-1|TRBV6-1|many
CASTGDRVNTEAFF
TGTGCCAGCACCGGGGACAGGGTGAACACTGAAGCTTTCTTT
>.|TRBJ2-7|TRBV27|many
CASSSSMGYEQYF
TGTGCCAGCAGTTCGTCCATGGGCTACGAGCAGTACTTC
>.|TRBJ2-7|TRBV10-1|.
CASSDPGDRYEQYF
TGCGCCAGCAGTGATCCAGGCGATCGCTACGAGCAGTACTTC
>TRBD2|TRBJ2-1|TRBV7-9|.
CASSLPAGGPREQFF
TGTGCCAGCAGCTTACCAGCGGGAGGACCGCGAGAGCAGTTCTTC
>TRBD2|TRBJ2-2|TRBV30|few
CAWSPGGAGELFF
TGTGCCTGGAGTCCGGGAGGGGCCGGGGAGCTGTTTTTT
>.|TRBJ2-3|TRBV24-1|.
CATSGMLDTQYF
TGTGCCACCAGTGGCATGCTAGATACGCAGTATTTT
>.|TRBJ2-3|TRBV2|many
CASTLSASSTDTQYF
TGTGCCAGCACCCTGAGTGCCTCTAGCACAGATACGCAGTATTTT
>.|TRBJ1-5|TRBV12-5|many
CASGRTTASNQPQHF
TGTGCTAGTGGCCGAACGACAGCCTCCAATCAGCCCCAGCATTTT
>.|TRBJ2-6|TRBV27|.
CASSLLGESGANVLTF
TGTGCCAGCAGTTTATTGGGGGAGTCTGGGGCCAACGTCCTGACTTTC
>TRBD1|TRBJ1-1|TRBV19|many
CASIERDSNTEAFF
TGTGCCAGTATCGAACGGGACAGTAACACTGAAGCTTTCTTT
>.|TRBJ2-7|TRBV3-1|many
CASSQAYGTYEQYF
TGTGCCAGCAGCCAAGCTTACGGAACCTACGAGCAGTACTTC
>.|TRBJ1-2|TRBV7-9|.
CASSPPELDYGYTF
TGTGCCAGCAGCCCTCCCGAACTGGACTATGGCTACACCTTC
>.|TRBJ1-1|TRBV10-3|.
CAISLGPMNTEAFF
TGTGCCATCAGCCTCGGACCGATGAACACTGAAGCTTTCTTT
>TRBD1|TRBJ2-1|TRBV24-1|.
CATSRTGVGNEQFF
TGTGCCACCAGTCGGACAGGGGTTGGCAATGAGCAGTTCTTC
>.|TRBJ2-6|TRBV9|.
CASSKRDAGANVLTF
TGTGCCAGCAGCAAACGGGACGCTGGGGCCAACGTCCTGACTTTC
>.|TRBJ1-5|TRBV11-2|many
CASSWDGNQPQHF
TGTGCCAGCAGCTGGGACGGCAATCAGCCCCAGCATTTT
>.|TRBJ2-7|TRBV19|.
CASSITDSYEQYF
TGTGCCAGTAGTATAACCGACTCCTACGAGCAGTACTTC
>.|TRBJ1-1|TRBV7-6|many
CASSLGAGHGNTEAFF
TGTGCCAGCAGCTTAGGGGCGGGACACGGCAACACTGAAGCTTTCTTT
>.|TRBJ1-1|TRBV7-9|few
CASGAGNRMNTEAFF
TGTGCCAGCGGGGCAGGGAATAGAATGAACACTGAAGCTTTCTTT
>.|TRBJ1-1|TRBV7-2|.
CASSFWTLHTEAFF
TGTGCCAGCAGCTTTTGGACCCTTCACACTGAAGCTTTCTTT
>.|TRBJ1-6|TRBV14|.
CASSQVGLGSPLHF
TGTGCCAGCAGCCAAGTAGGGTTGGGATCACCCCTCCACTTT